A selection of T cell receptor beta chains follows, all from one sample in a study of beta chain features in type 1 diabetes. Sequencing used immunoSEQ multiplex PCR; TCRdb keeps in-frame clones, though not all of them. The sample shows roughly 450,000 clones, 11% of them seen only once. The specimen was naive CD4+ T cells from blood. The receptor source for this set is a woman aged 18-29 years in good health. CDR3s include the opening cysteine and the closing phenylalanine or tryptophan. A D gene is named only where the DNA matches it firmly. Some rows have no size entry. The others give once, few or many, or a class for an expanded clone.

d_gene: TRBD2; v_gene: TRBV14; abundance: -; j_gene: TRBJ2-5; CDR3nt: TGTGCCAGCAGCCAAGATCTCGGGACTAGGGGAGAGACCCAGTACTTC; CDR3aa: CASSQDLGTRGETQYF
d_gene: -; v_gene: TRBV2; abundance: few; j_gene: TRBJ2-6; CDR3nt: TGTGCCAGCAAGGCAGTTATCTCTGGGGCCAACGTCCTGACTTTC; CDR3aa: CASKAVISGANVLTF
d_gene: -; v_gene: TRBV7-9; abundance: few; j_gene: TRBJ1-2; CDR3nt: TGTGCCAGCAGCTTCGGGCAGGGAGCTAACTATGGCTACACCTTC; CDR3aa: CASSFGQGANYGYTF
d_gene: -; v_gene: TRBV20-1; abundance: -; j_gene: TRBJ1-6; CDR3nt: TGCAGTGCGGGACGGAATTCACCCCTCCACTTT; CDR3aa: CSAGRNSPLHF
d_gene: TRBD1; v_gene: TRBV18; abundance: -; j_gene: TRBJ2-2; CDR3nt: TGTGCCACACGGGGGACAGGGAGCACCGGGGAGCTGTTTTTT; CDR3aa: CATRGTGSTGELFF
d_gene: -; v_gene: TRBV15; abundance: -; j_gene: TRBJ2-1; CDR3nt: TGTGCCACCAGCAGAGATCCCACCGGTGAGCAGTTCTTC; CDR3aa: CATSRDPTGEQFF
d_gene: -; v_gene: TRBV6-5; abundance: few; j_gene: TRBJ2-7; CDR3nt: TGTGCCAGCAGATCCACGGGGGCAGGGGCCTACGAGCAGTACTTC; CDR3aa: CASRSTGAGAYEQYF
d_gene: -; v_gene: TRBV29-1; abundance: -; j_gene: TRBJ2-1; CDR3nt: TGCAGCGGGGGGACAAACGCCTACAATGAGCAGTTCTTC; CDR3aa: CSGGTNAYNEQFF
d_gene: -; v_gene: TRBV4-1; abundance: -; j_gene: TRBJ1-4; CDR3nt: TGCGCCAGCAGCCAACCCCCAATGGGGAAACTGTTTTTT; CDR3aa: CASSQPPMGKLFF
d_gene: -; v_gene: TRBV5-4; abundance: few; j_gene: TRBJ2-6; CDR3nt: TGTGCCAGCAGCTCCGAGACAGGTACCGGCTCTGGGGCCAACGTCCTGACTTTC; CDR3aa: CASSSETGTGSGANVLTF
d_gene: -; v_gene: TRBV27; abundance: few; j_gene: TRBJ2-2; CDR3nt: TGTGCCAGCAGTTTTATGGGGCCGCTGAACACCGGGGAGCTGTTTTTT; CDR3aa: CASSFMGPLNTGELFF
d_gene: TRBD2; v_gene: TRBV29-1; abundance: -; j_gene: TRBJ2-1; CDR3nt: TGCAGCGCCCCACTAGCGGGCTCCTACAATGAGCAGTTCTTC; CDR3aa: CSAPLAGSYNEQFF
d_gene: TRBD1; v_gene: TRBV9; abundance: few; j_gene: TRBJ1-1; CDR3nt: TGTGCCAGCAGCCTCACCGGGACAGGGAATACTGAAGCTTTCTTT; CDR3aa: CASSLTGTGNTEAFF
d_gene: TRBD1; v_gene: TRBV6-5; abundance: -; j_gene: TRBJ2-4; CDR3nt: TGTGCCAGCAGTTACCCACTGAAACAGGGGGCAAACATTCAGTACTTC; CDR3aa: CASSYPLKQGANIQYF
d_gene: -; v_gene: TRBV29-1; abundance: -; j_gene: TRBJ1-2; CDR3nt: TGCAGCGTTGCATCCGGGACGGATGGCTACACCTTC; CDR3aa: CSVASGTDGYTF
d_gene: -; v_gene: TRBV5-1; abundance: -; j_gene: TRBJ2-3; CDR3nt: TGCGCCAGCAGCTTAGCCCAGTCCGCAGATACGCAGTATTTT; CDR3aa: CASSLAQSADTQYF